This TCR beta chain was documented in a study of blood T cell repertoires in COVID-19. Study-level information: COVID-19 samples, acute and convalescent, were from the United States, Italy and Spain. From T cells, B-cell-depleted T cells, or PBMCs came the material, which was cDNA or gDNA.

The V gene's germline CDR1 is MNHEY and CDR2 SVGAGI. The CDR3 has 12 residues. V was shortened by 7 bases and J by 1 base, with 7 bases between the two germline ends. In the original analysis: Estimation of nucleated cell counts relied on the amplification of reference gene primers. Method: immunoSEQ multiplex PCR; TCRdb's copy keeps in-frame clones and lacks some. V and J calls and clone size follow that table, whereas D and trimming were derived from the DNA. The sample has roughly 120,000 clones, 60% to 80% seen once. The chain combines TRBV6-5 with TRBJ2-5, with a possible D match to TRBD2 (5 bases). This clonotype was sampled from a woman of 80 years or more with active or convalescent COVID-19. Sample: peripheral blood. The CDR3 here is CASTSGQETQYF. Written as DNA, the CDR3 is TGTGCCAGCACAAGCGGCCAAGAGACCCAGTACTTC.